The table lists the clone carrying this T cell receptor (beta chain) with many counts. This sample stems from a study of spatial heterogeneity in lung cancer. Study-level information: More beta-chain than alpha-chain sequences were consistently detected.

A unique molecular identifier was attached to every TCR cDNA molecule. Via MiXCR, TCRdb re-called the 5' RACE reads, giving one row per CDR3 protein. The table shows approximately 8,100 distinct CDR3 sequences, with over 7.5% occurring only once. This CDR3 contains 17 residues. The ends were cut back, 1 base at V and 0 bases at J, with 10 bases in the middle. Per germline, CDR1 MNHEY and CDR2 SVGAGI. Time point given: sample taken at primary tumor resection. Without sorting, whole RNA was sequenced from tumor, nontumor lung or frozen PBMC. There were roughly 72 donors, all of them untreated patients with early-stage non-small cell lung cancer.

The chain employs TRBV6-5 and TRBJ1-6; D remains unclear. The sequences come from PBMCs, collected at surgery. The receptor comes from a female donor with early-stage non-small cell lung cancer. This CDR3 reads CASSYFRGLSYNSPLHF. The CDR3 nucleotides read TGTGCCAGCAGTTACTTCCGAGGGCTCTCCTATAATTCACCCCTCCACTTT.